Listed below are T cell receptor beta chains from one sample, sequenced in a study of PD-1 blockade in classical Hodgkin lymphoma. TCRdb's copy holds only in-frame clones and misses some; the assay was immunoSEQ multiplex PCR. This sample has tens of thousands of clones, with more than 90% found just once. The sequences come from peripheral blood mononuclear cells (PBMCs), collected at baseline. The source of these receptors is a human donor with classical Hodgkin lymphoma. CDR3s include the opening cysteine and the closing phenylalanine or tryptophan. The D gene is left open where the match is weak. Size is stated for part of the rows, as once, few or many counts, or as a class when the clone is expanded.

16,TRBJ2-7,-,-,TRBV28,TGTGCCAGCAGTTTAGGCCCGGGGACATCATCCTACGAGCAGTACTTC,CASSLGPGTSSYEQYF
15,TRBJ2-7,-,TRBD1,TRBV6-1,TGTGCCAGCAGTGCTGAACAGGGGGCGGGCTACGAGCAGTACTTC,CASSAEQGAGYEQYF
13,TRBJ1-2,-,-,TRBV6-1,TGTGCCACCCCCCCCCTGCTCGGGGGTGGCTACACCTTC,CATPPLLGGGYTF
14,TRBJ2-2,-,-,TRBV19,TGTGCCACAGCTCCAAGACAAGAGGCTCGGGAGCTGTTTTTT,CATAPRQEARELFF
15,TRBJ2-2,once,TRBD2,TRBV19,TGTGCCACAAAATCGCTAGCGGGAGTAACCGGGGAGCTGTTTTTT,CATKSLAGVTGELFF
18,TRBJ2-5,-,TRBD2,TRBV5-8,TGTGCCAGCAGCGAAAGACTAGCGGGGGCGCGTCTTCGGGAGACCCAGTACTTC,CASSERLAGARLRETQYF
14,TRBJ1-6,-,TRBD1,TRBV18,TGTGCCAGCTCACCAGACAGGGGGCGTTCACCCCTCCACTTT,CASSPDRGRSPLHF
18,TRBJ1-1,-,TRBD1,TRBV5-4,TGTGCCAGCAGCTTTATCATGACAGGGATGGGAATGGTGACTGAAGCTTTCTTT,CASSFIMTGMGMVTEAFF
16,TRBJ2-1,-,TRBD2,TRBV4-1,TGCGCCAGCAGACCCCGTACAGCGGGAGATTACAATGAGCAGTTCTTC,CASRPRTAGDYNEQFF
12,TRBJ2-2,-,-,TRBV11-2,TGTGCCAGCAGCTTCTACACCGGGGAGCTGTTTTTT,CASSFYTGELFF
15,TRBJ2-5,-,TRBD1,TRBV6-6,TGTGCCAGCAGTAACCGGGACAGCCTTCAAGAGACCCAGTACTTC,CASSNRDSLQETQYF
13,TRBJ2-7,-,TRBD1,TRBV5-1,TGCGCCAGCAGCGCCAGGGGGCTCTACGAGCAGTACTTC,CASSARGLYEQYF